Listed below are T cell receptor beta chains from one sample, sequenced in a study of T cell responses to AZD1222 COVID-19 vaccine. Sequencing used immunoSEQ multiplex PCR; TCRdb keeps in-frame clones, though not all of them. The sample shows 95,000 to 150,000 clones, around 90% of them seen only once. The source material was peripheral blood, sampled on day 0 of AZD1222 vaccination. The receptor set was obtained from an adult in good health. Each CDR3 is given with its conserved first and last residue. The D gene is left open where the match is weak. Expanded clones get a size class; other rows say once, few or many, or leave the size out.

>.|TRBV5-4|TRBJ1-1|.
CASSLPGTLGYTEAFF
TGTGCCAGCAGCTTGCCAGGGACACTCGGGTACACTGAAGCTTTCTTT
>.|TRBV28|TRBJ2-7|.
CASSFSRAYEQYF
TGTGCCAGCAGTTTTTCCCGGGCCTACGAGCAGTACTTC
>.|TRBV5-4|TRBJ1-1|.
CASSKGTANTEAFF
TGTGCCAGCAGCAAAGGGACGGCGAACACTGAAGCTTTCTTT
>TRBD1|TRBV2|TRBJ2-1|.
CAGRQGSRGEQFF
TGTGCCGGTAGACAGGGATCTCGGGGTGAGCAGTTCTTC
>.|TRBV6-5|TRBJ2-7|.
CASSRGTYEQYF
TGTGCCAGCAGTAGGGGGACCTACGAGCAGTACTTC
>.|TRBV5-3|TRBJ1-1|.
CARSLATINTEAFF
TGTGCCAGAAGCTTGGCGACTATCAACACTGAAGCTTTCTTT
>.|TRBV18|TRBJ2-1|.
CASSPGQNEQFF
TGTGCCAGCTCACCGGGACAAAATGAGCAGTTCTTC
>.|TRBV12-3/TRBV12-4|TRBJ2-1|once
CASSLPARLQFF
TGTGCCAGCAGTTTACCGGCACGCCTGCAGTTCTTC
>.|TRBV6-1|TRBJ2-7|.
CASSEQGPRTWDEQYF
TGTGCCAGCAGTGAACAGGGTCCGCGGACCTGGGACGAGCAGTACTTC
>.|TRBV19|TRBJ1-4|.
CASSIDRAEENEKLFF
TGTGCCAGTAGTATAGATCGGGCCGAGGAAAACGAAAAACTGTTTTTT
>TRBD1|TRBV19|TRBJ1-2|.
CASSVRDRDGYTF
TGTGCCAGTAGTGTCCGGGACAGGGATGGCTACACCTTC
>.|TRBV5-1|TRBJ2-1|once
CASSTDVSSYNEQFF
TGCGCCAGCAGCACCGACGTGAGCTCCTACAATGAGCAGTTCTTC
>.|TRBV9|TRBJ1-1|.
CASSPGMNTEAFF
TGTGCCAGCAGCCCGGGAATGAACACTGAAGCTTTCTTT
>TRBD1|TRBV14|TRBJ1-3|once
CASSWDRSSGNTIYF
TGTGCCAGCAGTTGGGACAGAAGCTCTGGAAACACCATATATTTT
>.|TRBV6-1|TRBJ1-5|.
CASSDAGRRNQPQHF
TGTGCCAGCAGTGACGCGGGGCGCCGCAATCAGCCCCAGCATTTT